The clone carrying this TCR beta chain was seen many times. Antigen: not known. These data belong to a study of CD8 T cells in ankylosing spondylitis. Whole-study results and caveats: Reportedly, significant enrichment of disease-linked clones occurred in matched ankylosing spondylitis synovial fluid. Previous work reported some of these motif variants in the synovial fluid and blood of reactive arthritis.

From germline, CDR1 is DFQATT and CDR2 SNEGSKA (reference sequence). The CDR3 sequence is 13 residues long. V was clipped by 6 bases and J by 1 base, with 13 bases between them. Scientists made TCR beta libraries using quantitative 5'-RACE with molecular barcodes. TCRdb reprocessed the 5' RACE reads via MiXCR and lists one record per CDR3 protein. The table shows more than 150,000 distinct CDR3 sequences, with 10% to 15% occurring only once. The receptor was isolated from a female donor with ankylosing spondylitis or in good health (not recorded which). Sequenced material: blood, either unsorted or a sorted T cell fraction (not recorded which). The V call is TRBV20-1, the J call TRBJ2-7, with a weak D call TRBD2 (5 bases). The CDR3 region has the DNA TGCAGTGCCCCGGACTCTGTATCCTACGAGCAGTACTTC. Its protein product is CSAPDSVSYEQYF.